This TCR beta chain was obtained from a study of T cells after somatic rescue of genetic block. Measured with immunoSEQ multiplex PCR; TCRdb has only the in-frame clones, and not every one. The sample comprises more than 70,000 clones, 85% to 90% of which are singletons, and around 1.5% rests with the top ten. The V end was cut by 3 bases, the J end by 4 bases, with 30 bases between. This CDR3 region has 20 residues. Per germline, CDR1 LNHDA and CDR2 SQIVND (reference sequence). The chain carries TRBV19 and TRBJ2-5; TRBD2 is a possible D gene (5 bases). The receptor comes from a young woman. The material sequenced was peripheral blood mononuclear cells (PBMCs). CDR3 region: CASSILPNPRRGLASETQYF. For the CDR3, the DNA is TGTGCCAGTAGTATCTTGCCCAACCCACGCCGGGGATTGGCGTCAGAGACCCAGTACTTC.